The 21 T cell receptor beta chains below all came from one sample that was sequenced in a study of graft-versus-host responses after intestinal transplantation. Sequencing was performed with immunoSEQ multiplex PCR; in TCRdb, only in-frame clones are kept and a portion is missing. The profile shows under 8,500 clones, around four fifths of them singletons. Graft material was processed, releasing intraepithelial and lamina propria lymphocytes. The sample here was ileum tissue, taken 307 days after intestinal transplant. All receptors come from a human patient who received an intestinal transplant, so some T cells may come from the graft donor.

This chain's CDR3 is CASSFSGTYSNQPQHF. CDR3 DNA: TGTGCCAGCAGCTTTTCCGGGACGTATAGCAATCAGCCCCAGCATTTT. The chain couples TRBV5-6 to TRBJ1-5, with D perhaps TRBD1 (5 bases). The CDR3 runs 16 residues. Trimming removed 2 bases from V and 0 bases from J, with 12 bases in between. CDR1 and CDR2 (germline): SGHDT, YYEEEE.

Written as DNA, the CDR3 is TGTGCCGGTCAAACTTTCTCTGGGGCCAACGTCCTGACTTTC. Translated: CAGQTFSGANVLTF. This sequence joins TRBV6-1 and TRBJ2-6; no clear D gene. Germline loops: CDR1 MNHNS, CDR2 SASEGT. CDR3 length: 14 amino acids. Trimming removed 11 bases from V and 0 bases from J, with 11 bases in between.

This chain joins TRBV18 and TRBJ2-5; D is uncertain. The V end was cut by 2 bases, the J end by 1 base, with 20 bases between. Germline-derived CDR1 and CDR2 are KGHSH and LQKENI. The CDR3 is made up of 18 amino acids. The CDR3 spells CASSPYPPAAYIQETQYF. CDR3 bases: TGTGCCAGCTCACCATATCCCCCGGCGGCATACATCCAAGAGACCCAGTACTTC.

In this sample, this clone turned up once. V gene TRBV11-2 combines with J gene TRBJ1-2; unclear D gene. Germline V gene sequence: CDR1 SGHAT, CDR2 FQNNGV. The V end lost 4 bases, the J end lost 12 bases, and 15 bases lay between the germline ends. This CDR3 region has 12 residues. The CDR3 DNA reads TGTGCCAGCAGCTCCGGGATCATACTCCACACCTTC. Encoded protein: CASSSGIILHTF.

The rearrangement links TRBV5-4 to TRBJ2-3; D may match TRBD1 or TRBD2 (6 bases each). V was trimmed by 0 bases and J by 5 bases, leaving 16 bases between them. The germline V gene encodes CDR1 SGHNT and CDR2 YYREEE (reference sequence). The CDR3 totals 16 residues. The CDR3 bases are TGTGCCAGCAGCTTGGCGGGGGCCCCTCAAGGAGATACGCAGTATTTT. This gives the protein CASSLAGAPQGDTQYF.

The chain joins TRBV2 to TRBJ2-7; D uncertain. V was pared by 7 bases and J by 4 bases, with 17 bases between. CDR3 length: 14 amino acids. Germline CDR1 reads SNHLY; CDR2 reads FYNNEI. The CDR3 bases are TGTGCCAGCACCGACCCCACTCCGTGGTACGAGCAGTACTTC. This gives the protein CASTDPTPWYEQYF.

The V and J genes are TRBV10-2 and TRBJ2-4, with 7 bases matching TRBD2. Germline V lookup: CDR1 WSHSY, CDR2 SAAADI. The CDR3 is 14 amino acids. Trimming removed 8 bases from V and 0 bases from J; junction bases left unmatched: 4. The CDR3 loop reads CASVAGLAKNIQYF. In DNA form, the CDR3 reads TGCGCCAGCGTAGCGGGTTTAGCCAAAAACATTCAGTACTTC.

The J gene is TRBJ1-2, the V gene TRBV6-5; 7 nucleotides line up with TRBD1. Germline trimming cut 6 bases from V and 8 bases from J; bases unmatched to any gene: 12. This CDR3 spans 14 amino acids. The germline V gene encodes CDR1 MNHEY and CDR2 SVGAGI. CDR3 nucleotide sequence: TGTGCCAGCAGGCCCGGACAGGACCCGGGAGGCTACACCTTC. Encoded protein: CASRPGQDPGGYTF.

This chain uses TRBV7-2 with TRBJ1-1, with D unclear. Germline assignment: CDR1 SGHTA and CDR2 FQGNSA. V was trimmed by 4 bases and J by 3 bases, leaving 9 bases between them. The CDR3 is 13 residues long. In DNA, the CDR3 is TGTGCCAGCAGCTGGGGTCGGGACACTGAAGCTTTCTTT. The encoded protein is CASSWGRDTEAFF. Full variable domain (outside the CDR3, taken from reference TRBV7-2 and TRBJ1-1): GAGVSQSPSNKVTEKGKDVELRCDPISGHTALYWYRQSLGQGLEFLIYFQGNSAPDKSGLPSDRFSAERTGGSVSTLTIQRTQQEDSAVYLCASSWGRDTEAFFGQGTRLTVV.

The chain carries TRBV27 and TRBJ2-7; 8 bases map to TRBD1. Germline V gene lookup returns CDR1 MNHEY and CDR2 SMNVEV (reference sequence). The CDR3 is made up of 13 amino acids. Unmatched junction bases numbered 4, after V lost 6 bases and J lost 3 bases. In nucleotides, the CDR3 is TGTGCCAGCAGCCTGACAGGGGACTACGAGCAGTACTTC. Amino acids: CASSLTGDYEQYF.

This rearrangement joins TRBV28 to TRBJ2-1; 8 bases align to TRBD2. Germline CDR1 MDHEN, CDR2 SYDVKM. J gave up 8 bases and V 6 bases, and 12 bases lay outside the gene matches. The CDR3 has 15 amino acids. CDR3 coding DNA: TGTGCCAGCAGCCCCCGGGGACTAGTAGGCGATGAGCAGTTCTTC. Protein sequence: CASSPRGLVGDEQFF.

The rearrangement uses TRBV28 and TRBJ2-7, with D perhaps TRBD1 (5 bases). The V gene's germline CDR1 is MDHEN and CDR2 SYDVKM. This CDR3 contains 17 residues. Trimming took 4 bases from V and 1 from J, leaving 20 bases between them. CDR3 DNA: TGTGCCAGCAGTTCCCACAGGTGGCTGGGTGGGTCCTACGAGCAGTACTTC. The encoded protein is CASSSHRWLGGSYEQYF.

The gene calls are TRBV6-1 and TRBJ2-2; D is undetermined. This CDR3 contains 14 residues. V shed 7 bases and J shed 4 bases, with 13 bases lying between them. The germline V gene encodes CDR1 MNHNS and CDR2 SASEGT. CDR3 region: CASTASQFTGELFF. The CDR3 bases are TGTGCCAGCACCGCCTCCCAGTTCACCGGGGAGCTGTTTTTT.

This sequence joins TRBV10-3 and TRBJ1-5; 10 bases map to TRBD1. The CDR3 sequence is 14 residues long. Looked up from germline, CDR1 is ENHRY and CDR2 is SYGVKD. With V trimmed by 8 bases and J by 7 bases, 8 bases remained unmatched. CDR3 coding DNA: TGTGCCATCCGGGGGACAGGGGTTCCCCAGCCCCAGCATTTT. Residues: CAIRGTGVPQPQHF.

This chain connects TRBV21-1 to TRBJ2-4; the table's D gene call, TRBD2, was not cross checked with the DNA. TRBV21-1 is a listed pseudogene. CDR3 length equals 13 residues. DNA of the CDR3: TGTGCCAGCAGCAAATCGGGGTCAAACATTCAGTACTTC. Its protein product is CASSKSGSNIQYF.

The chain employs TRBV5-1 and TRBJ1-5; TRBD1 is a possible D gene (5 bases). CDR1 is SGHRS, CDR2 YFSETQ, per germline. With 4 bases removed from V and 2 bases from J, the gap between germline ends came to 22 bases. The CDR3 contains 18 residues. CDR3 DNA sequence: TGCGCCAGCAGCGTCCCAGTTCGACAGCATAAAGGCAATCAGCCCCAGCATTTT. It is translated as CASSVPVRQHKGNQPQHF.

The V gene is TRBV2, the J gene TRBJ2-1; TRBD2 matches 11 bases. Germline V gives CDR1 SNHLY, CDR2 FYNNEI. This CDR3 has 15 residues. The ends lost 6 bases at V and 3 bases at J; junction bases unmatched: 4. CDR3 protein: CASSATSGGYNEQFF. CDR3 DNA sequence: TGTGCCAGCAGCGCTACTAGCGGGGGCTACAATGAGCAGTTCTTC.

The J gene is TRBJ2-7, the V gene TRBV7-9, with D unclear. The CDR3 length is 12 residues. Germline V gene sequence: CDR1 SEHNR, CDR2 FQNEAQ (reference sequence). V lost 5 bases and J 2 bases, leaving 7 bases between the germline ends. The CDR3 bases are TGTGCCAGCAGCCTCTCCACCTACGAGCAGTACTTC. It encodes CASSLSTYEQYF. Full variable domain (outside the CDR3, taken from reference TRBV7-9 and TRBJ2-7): DTGVSQNPRHKITKRGQNVTFRCDPISEHNRLYWYRQTLGQGPEFLTYFQNEAQLEKSRLLSDRFSAERPKGSFSTLEIQRTEQGDSAMYLCASSLSTYEQYFGPGTRLTVT.

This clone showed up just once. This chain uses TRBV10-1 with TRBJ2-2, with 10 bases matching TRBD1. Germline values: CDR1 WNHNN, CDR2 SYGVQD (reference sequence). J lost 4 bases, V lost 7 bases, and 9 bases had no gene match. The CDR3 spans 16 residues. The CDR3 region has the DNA TGCGCCAGCAACCTTTGGGGACAGGGGACCACCGGGGAGCTGTTTTTT. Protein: CASNLWGQGTTGELFF.

The CDR3 DNA is TGTGCCAGCAGTTTAGGGCAGGGGGGTTTCGAGCAGTACTTC. Its protein is CASSLGQGGFEQYF. The chain links TRBV28 to TRBJ2-7; D is possibly TRBD1 (7 bases). The germline gives CDR1 MDHEN, CDR2 SYDVKM. The CDR3 is 14 amino acids. The germline V and J ends were trimmed by 2 bases and 6 bases, with 14 bases remaining between them.

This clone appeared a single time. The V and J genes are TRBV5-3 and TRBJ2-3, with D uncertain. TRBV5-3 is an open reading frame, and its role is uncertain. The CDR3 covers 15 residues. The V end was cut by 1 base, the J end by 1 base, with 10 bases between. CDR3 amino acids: CARSLFAGCTDTQYF. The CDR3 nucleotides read TGTGCCAGAAGCTTGTTTGCAGGATGCACAGATACGCAGTATTTT.